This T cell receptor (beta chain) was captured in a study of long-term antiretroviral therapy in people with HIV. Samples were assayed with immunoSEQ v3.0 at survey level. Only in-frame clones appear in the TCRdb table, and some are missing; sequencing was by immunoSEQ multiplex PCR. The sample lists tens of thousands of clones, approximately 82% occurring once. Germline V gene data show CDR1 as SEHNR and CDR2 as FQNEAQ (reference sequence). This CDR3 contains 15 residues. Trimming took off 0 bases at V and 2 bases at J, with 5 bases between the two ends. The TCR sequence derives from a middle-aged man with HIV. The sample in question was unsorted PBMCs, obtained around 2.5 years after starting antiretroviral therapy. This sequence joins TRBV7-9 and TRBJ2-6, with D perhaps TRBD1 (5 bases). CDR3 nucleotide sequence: TGTGCCAGCAGCTTAGCAGGGGCTGGGGCCAACGTCCTGACTTTC. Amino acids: CASSLAGAGANVLTF.